The 20 T cell receptor beta chains below were found in one sample sequenced in a study of a mutant IDH1 vaccine in newly diagnosed glioma. Time point described: week 11, during vaccination. Mutant IDH1 20-mer peptide, at 300 ug, made up each vaccine dose, with topical imiquimod. Profiling relied on immunoSEQ multiplex PCR, and the TCRdb table lists in-frame clones only, not all of them. Of 30,000 to 45,000 clones in the sample, under 90% were seen once. Antigen specificity for these receptors is unknown. The material sequenced was peripheral blood mononuclear cells (PBMCs), taken from a glioma patient whose treatment included an IDH1 peptide vaccine. These receptors were taken from a young woman with glioma. Some clones in this sample may be carry-over from other donors' samples.

The V gene is TRBV19, the J gene TRBJ2-1; 7 nucleotides align to TRBD2. Germline assignment: CDR1 LNHDA and CDR2 SQIVND (reference sequence). The CDR3 is made up of 14 amino acids. Trimming removed 5 bases from V and 7 bases from J; junction bases left unmatched: 8. The CDR3 protein is CASSPRAGGNEQFF. The CDR3 DNA is TGTGCCAGTAGTCCCCGAGCCGGGGGGAATGAGCAGTTCTTC.

This clone has only one observation. The V gene is TRBV15, the J gene TRBJ1-5; possible D gene TRBD1, 6 bases. Germline V gene lookup returns CDR1 LNHNV and CDR2 YYDKDF (reference sequence). The CDR3 is 14 residues long. Trimming cost V 4 bases and J 6 bases, with 13 bases left between them. The CDR3 DNA follows: TGTGCCACCAGCATCACAGGGCAGGGTCAGCCCCAGCATTTT. Translating it yields CATSITGQGQPQHF.

V and J are TRBV5-4 and TRBJ2-7; D may correspond to TRBD1 or TRBD2 (5 bases each). The V gene lost 4 bases and the J gene lost 2 bases, with 16 bases spanning the gap. Germline values: CDR1 SGHNT, CDR2 YYREEE (reference sequence). The CDR3 totals 15 residues. The CDR3 bases are TGTGCCAGCAGCAGGGGCGAGGGGCCCCCCTACGAGCAGTACTTC. Protein: CASSRGEGPPYEQYF.

As DNA, the CDR3 is TGTGCCAGCAGTTTATGGCGGGACAGGGACCAGCCCCAGCATTTT. This sequence encodes CASSLWRDRDQPQHF. The genes are TRBV28 and TRBJ1-5; 9 bases are a match to TRBD1. The germline V gene encodes CDR1 MDHEN and CDR2 SYDVKM. The CDR3 is 15 residues long. V lost 0 bases, J lost 7 bases, and 4 bases stayed unmatched.

V usage is TRBV11-2 and J usage is TRBJ2-7, with a weak D call TRBD1 (7 bases). V lost 5 bases and J 4 bases, leaving 15 bases between the germline ends. The CDR3 is 14 residues long. Germline lookup yields CDR1 SGHAT and CDR2 FQNNGV. CDR3 region: CASSRTRGAYEQYF. The CDR3 DNA is TGTGCCAGCAGCCGGACCAGGGGGGCTTACGAGCAGTACTTC. Supplemented by reference TRBV11-2 and TRBJ2-7, the full variable domain reads EAGVAQSPRYKIIEKRQSVAFWCNPISGHATLYWYQQILGQGPKLLIQFQNNGVVDDSQLPKDRFSAERLKGVDSTLKIQPAKLEDSAVYLCASSRTRGAYEQYFGPGTRLTVT.

This clone is a singleton in its sample. The chain recombines TRBV2 with TRBJ2-5, with TRBD2 matching over 8 bases. The germline V gene has CDR1 SNHLY and CDR2 FYNNEI. The trim removed 4 bases at V and 5 bases at J, leaving 12 bases unmatched. CDR3 size: 16 residues. The CDR3 region has the DNA TGTGCCAGCAGTGCTACTAGCGGCAACCCCAGGGAGACCCAGTACTTC. Amino acid sequence: CASSATSGNPRETQYF.

The V gene is TRBV30, the J gene TRBJ2-5; no clear D gene. V lost 5 bases and J lost 2, with 6 bases in between. The CDR3 totals 11 residues. CDR1 is GTSNPN and CDR2 is SVGIG in the germline V gene (reference sequence). This CDR3 is CAWANQETQYF. The CDR3 nucleotides read TGTGCCTGGGCGAATCAAGAGACCCAGTACTTC.

This clone was seen more than once but under ten times. The chain has TRBV2 and TRBJ1-5, with D unresolved. The CDR3 spans 15 residues. V was trimmed by 3 bases and J by 3 bases, leaving 12 bases between them. Germline values: CDR1 SNHLY, CDR2 FYNNEI. This CDR3 reads CASSDDGGPNQPQHF. In DNA, the CDR3 is TGTGCCAGCAGTGACGATGGAGGCCCCAATCAGCCCCAGCATTTT.

This chain links TRBV6-1 with TRBJ2-5, with D perhaps matching TRBD2 (5 bases). Germline CDR1 MNHNS, CDR2 SASEGT. This CDR3 contains 13 residues. V lost 3 bases and J 7 bases, leaving 12 bases between the germline ends. The CDR3 loop is CASSEEVSGTQYF. CDR3 DNA: TGTGCCAGCAGTGAGGAGGTCTCTGGGACCCAGTACTTC.

The chain has TRBV7-9 and TRBJ2-4, with D uncertain. The V end lost 3 bases, the J end lost 4 bases, and 7 bases lay between the germline ends. Germline CDR1 is SEHNR and CDR2 is FQNEAQ (reference sequence). The CDR3 is 13 amino acids. The CDR3 bases are TGTGCCAGCAGCTTGGACGGTAAAAACATTCAGTACTTC. Translated, it gives CASSLDGKNIQYF.

The chain links TRBV29-1 to TRBJ2-1, with a tentative D call TRBD1 (6 bases). The germline gives CDR1 SQVTM, CDR2 ANQGSEA. The CDR3 spans 15 residues. V was clipped by 3 bases and J by 0 bases, with 12 bases between them. CDR3: CSVETGGSSYNEQFF. CDR3 nucleotide sequence: TGCAGCGTTGAGACAGGTGGAAGCTCCTACAATGAGCAGTTCTTC.

This clone showed up just a few times. The rearrangement uses TRBV18 and TRBJ2-7; TRBD2 agrees at 8 bases. CDR3 length: 16 amino acids. Unmatched junction bases numbered 10, after V lost 3 bases and J lost 3 bases. In germline, CDR1 is KGHSH, CDR2 LQKENI. CDR3 coding DNA: TGTGCCAGCTCACCCGTGAAGGGTAGCGGGGTCTACGAGCAGTACTTC. Translated: CASSPVKGSGVYEQYF.

The chain employs TRBV30 and TRBJ2-1; the match to TRBD1 covers 10 bases. This CDR3 is 14 amino acids long. V trimming: 5 bases; J trimming: 9 bases; junction bases outside the gene matches: 10. The germline V gene has CDR1 GTSNPN and CDR2 SVGIG (reference sequence). The CDR3: CAWGRGQGSVEQFF. The CDR3 DNA is TGTGCCTGGGGACGGGGACAGGGGTCGGTTGAGCAGTTCTTC.

The chain links TRBV6-1 to TRBJ2-1; perhaps TRBD2 as D (6 bases). Germline CDR1 MNHNS, CDR2 SASEGT. The CDR3 consists of 16 residues. V was trimmed by 4 bases and J by 2 bases, leaving 15 bases between them. The CDR3 DNA reads TGTGCCAGCAGTGCGTTGGTGGCGGGACCCTACAATGAGCAGTTCTTC. Protein sequence: CASSALVAGPYNEQFF.

This sequence joins TRBV4-1 and TRBJ1-2; D might be TRBD1 (5 bases). Germline V lookup: CDR1 MGHRA, CDR2 YSYEKL. The CDR3 consists of 16 residues. With 2 bases removed from V and 4 bases from J, the gap between germline ends came to 17 bases. The CDR3 region has the DNA TGCGCCAGCAGCCAACAAGAACGTACAGGCGGCTATGGCTACACCTTC. Translated: CASSQQERTGGYGYTF.

V is TRBV5-1 and J is TRBJ2-6; unclear D gene. Trimming stripped 4 bases from V and 2 bases from J, with 13 bases between. This CDR3 has 16 amino acids. Germline V gene sequence: CDR1 SGHRS, CDR2 YFSETQ. The CDR3 DNA reads as TGCGCCAGCAGCCTCGAAGGATCTACTGGGGCCAACGTCCTGACTTTC. This gives the protein CASSLEGSTGANVLTF. Full variable domain (rest looked up from reference TRBV5-1 and TRBJ2-6): KAGVTQTPRYLIKTRGQQVTLSCSPISGHRSVSWYQQTPGQGLQFLFEYFSETQRNKGNFPGRFSGRQFSNSRSEMNVSTLELGDSALYLCASSLEGSTGANVLTFGAGSRLTVL.

The chain couples TRBV28 to TRBJ1-2; unclear D gene. The CDR3 has 12 amino acids. V was trimmed by 0 bases and J by 8 bases, leaving 7 bases between them. Germline values: CDR1 MDHEN, CDR2 SYDVKM. CDR3 sequence (DNA): TGTGCCAGCAGTTTATGGGGGTTAGGCTACACCTTC. As protein: CASSLWGLGYTF.

The chain employs TRBV15 and TRBJ2-7; D might be TRBD2 (5 bases). Trimming stripped 3 bases from V and 1 base from J, with 13 bases between. CDR3 size: 15 residues. CDR1 and CDR2 from the germline V gene are LNHNV and YYDKDF (reference sequence). The CDR3 loop is CATSRDLAGSYEQYF. In nucleotides, the CDR3 is TGTGCCACCAGCAGGGACCTAGCCGGGTCCTACGAGCAGTACTTC.

This chain links TRBV7-2 with TRBJ2-2; D is perhaps TRBD1 or TRBD2 (5 bases each). The germline V gene encodes CDR1 SGHTA and CDR2 FQGNSA. V gave up 5 bases and J gave up 5 bases, with 18 bases separating them. This CDR3 has 16 amino acids. The CDR3 sequence is CASSLLRVGRTGELFF. As DNA, the CDR3 is TGTGCCAGCAGCCTACTCAGGGTGGGACGGACCGGGGAGCTGTTTTTT.

The gene calls are TRBV10-1 and TRBJ2-7; no definite D call. This CDR3 contains 14 residues. Germline V gene data show CDR1 as WNHNN and CDR2 as SYGVQD (reference sequence). V was shortened by 2 bases and J by 7 bases, with 15 bases between the two germline ends. CDR3 in amino acids: CASSEVAVSSEQYF. CDR3 in DNA: TGCGCCAGCAGTGAGGTAGCCGTCTCTTCTGAGCAGTACTTC.